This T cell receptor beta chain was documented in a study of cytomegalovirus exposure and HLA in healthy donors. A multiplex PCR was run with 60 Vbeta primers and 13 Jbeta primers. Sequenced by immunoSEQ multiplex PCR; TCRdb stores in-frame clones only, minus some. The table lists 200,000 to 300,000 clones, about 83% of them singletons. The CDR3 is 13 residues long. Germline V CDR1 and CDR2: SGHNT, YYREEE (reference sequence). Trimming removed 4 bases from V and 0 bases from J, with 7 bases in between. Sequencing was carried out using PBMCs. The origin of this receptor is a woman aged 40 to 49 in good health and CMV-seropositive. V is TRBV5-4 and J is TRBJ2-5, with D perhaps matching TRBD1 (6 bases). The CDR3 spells CASSRDNQETQYF. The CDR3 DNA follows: TGTGCCAGCAGCCGGGACAACCAAGAGACCCAGTACTTC. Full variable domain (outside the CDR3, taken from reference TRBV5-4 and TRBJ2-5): ETGVTQSPTHLIKTRGQQVTLRCSSQSGHNTVSWYQQALGQGPQFIFQYYREEENGRGNFPPRFSGLQFPNYSSELNVNALELDDSALYLCASSRDNQETQYFGPGTRLLVL.